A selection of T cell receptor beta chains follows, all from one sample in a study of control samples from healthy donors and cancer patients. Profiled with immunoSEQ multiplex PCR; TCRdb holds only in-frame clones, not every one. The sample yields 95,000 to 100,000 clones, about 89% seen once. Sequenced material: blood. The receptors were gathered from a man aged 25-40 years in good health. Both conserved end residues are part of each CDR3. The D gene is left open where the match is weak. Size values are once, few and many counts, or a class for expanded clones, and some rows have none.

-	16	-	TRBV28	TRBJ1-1	CASSSPSGGSNTEAFF	TGTGCCAGCAGTTCCCCATCGGGAGGGAGTAATACTGAAGCTTTCTTT
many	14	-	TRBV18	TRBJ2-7	CASSPRQVSYEQYF	TGTGCCAGCTCACCCCGACAGGTTTCCTACGAGCAGTACTTC
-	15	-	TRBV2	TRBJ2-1	CASKSGVSSYNEQFF	TGTGCCAGCAAATCCGGGGTCAGCTCCTACAATGAGCAGTTCTTC
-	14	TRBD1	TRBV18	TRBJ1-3	CASSRGQDGNTIYF	TGTGCCAGCTCCAGGGGGCAAGATGGAAACACCATATATTTT
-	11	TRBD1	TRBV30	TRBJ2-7	CAWGQAYEQYF	TGTGCCTGGGGACAGGCCTACGAGCAGTACTTC
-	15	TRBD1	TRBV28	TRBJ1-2	CASSSLGTANYGYTF	TGTGCCAGCAGCTCCCTGGGGACAGCTAACTATGGCTACACCTTC
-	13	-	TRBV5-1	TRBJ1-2	CASRGEQAYGYTF	TGCGCCAGCAGAGGGGAACAGGCCTATGGCTACACCTTC
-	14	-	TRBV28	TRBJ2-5	CASRGGGSQETQYF	TGTGCCAGCAGAGGAGGGGGGAGCCAAGAGACCCAGTACTTC
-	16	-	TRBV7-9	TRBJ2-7	CASSSTHGAKSYEQYF	TGTGCCAGCAGCTCGACCCACGGGGCAAAATCCTACGAGCAGTACTTC
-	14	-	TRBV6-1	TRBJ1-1	CASSERRANTEAFF	TGTGCCAGCAGTGAACGGAGGGCGAACACTGAAGCTTTCTTT
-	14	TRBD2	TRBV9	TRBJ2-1	CASSVDLGTSPPLF	TGTGCCAGCAGCGTAGACTTAGGGACTAGCCCACCGCTCTTC
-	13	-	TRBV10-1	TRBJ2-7	CASSFGPSYEQYF	TGCGCCAGCAGTTTCGGGCCCTCCTACGAGCAGTACTTC
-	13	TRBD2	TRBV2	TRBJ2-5	CASSGGRAETQYF	TGTGCCAGCAGTGGCGGGAGGGCGGAGACCCAGTACTTC
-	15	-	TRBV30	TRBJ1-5	CAWSVTGYGNQPQHF	TGTGCCTGGAGTGTAACGGGGTACGGCAATCAGCCCCAGCATTTT
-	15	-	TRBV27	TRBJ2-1	CASRPTSGTNNEQFF	TGTGCCAGCCGGCCCACCAGCGGAACCAACAATGAGCAGTTCTTC
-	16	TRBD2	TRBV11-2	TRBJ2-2	CASSTAGGPNTGELFF	TGTGCCAGCAGCACAGCGGGAGGGCCGAACACCGGGGAGCTGTTTTTT
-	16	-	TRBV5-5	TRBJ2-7	CASSRRASESSYEQYF	TGTGCCAGCAGCCGGAGGGCTAGCGAATCGTCCTACGAGCAGTACTTC
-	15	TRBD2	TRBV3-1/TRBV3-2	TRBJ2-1	CASRTSGGPFNEQFF	TGTGCCAGCAGAACTAGCGGGGGCCCGTTCAATGAGCAGTTCTTC
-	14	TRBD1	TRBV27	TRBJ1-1	CASHRGARNTEAFF	TGTGCCAGCCACAGGGGCGCCCGGAACACTGAAGCTTTCTTT
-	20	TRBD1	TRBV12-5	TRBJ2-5	CASGFTGGTGKNLRQETQYF	TGTGCTAGTGGCTTTACAGGGGGTACAGGGAAGAACCTTCGCCAAGAGACCCAGTACTTC
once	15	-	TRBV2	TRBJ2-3	CASRTQGASTDTQYF	TGTGCCAGCAGGACACAGGGCGCGAGCACAGATACGCAGTATTTT
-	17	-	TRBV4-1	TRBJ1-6	CASSQEGGRVDNSPLHF	TGCGCCAGCAGCCAAGAAGGGGGGCGCGTCGATAATTCACCCCTCCACTTT
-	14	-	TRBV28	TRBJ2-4	CASSSGGEENIQYF	TGTGCCAGCAGTTCAGGCGGGGAAGAAAACATTCAGTACTTC
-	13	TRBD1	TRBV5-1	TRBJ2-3	CASSRGDRDTQYF	TGCGCCAGCAGCAGGGGGGACAGGGACACGCAGTATTTT
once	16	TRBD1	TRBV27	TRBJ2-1	CASSFARQGAHNEQFF	TGTGCCAGCAGTTTCGCCCGACAGGGGGCCCACAATGAGCAGTTCTTC
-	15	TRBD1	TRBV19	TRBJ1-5	CASSIAGQGFQPQHF	TGTGCCAGTAGTATAGCGGGACAGGGCTTCCAGCCCCAGCATTTT
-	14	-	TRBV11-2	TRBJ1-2	CASSQGRANYGYTF	TGTGCCAGCAGCCAAGGACGGGCTAACTATGGCTACACCTTC
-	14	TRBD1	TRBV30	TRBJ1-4	CAWSKDRRNEKLFF	TGTGCCTGGAGTAAGGACAGGCGTAATGAAAAACTGTTTTTT
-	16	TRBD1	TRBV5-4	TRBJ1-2	CASRPGQGVADYGYTF	TGTGCCAGCCGGCCGGGACAGGGAGTGGCTGACTATGGCTACACCTTC
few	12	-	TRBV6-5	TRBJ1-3	CASTEVGNTIYF	TGTGCCAGCACGGAAGTGGGAAACACCATATATTTT
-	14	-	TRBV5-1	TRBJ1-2	CASSLGPRVYGYTF	TGCGCCAGCAGCTTGGGGCCACGGGTCTATGGCTACACCTTC
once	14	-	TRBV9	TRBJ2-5	CASSVDGSWETQYF	TGTGCCAGCAGCGTAGACGGATCATGGGAGACCCAGTACTTC
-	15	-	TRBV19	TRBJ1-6	CASSRPGEGNSPLHF	TGTGCCAGTAGTAGGCCAGGGGAGGGGAATTCACCCCTCCACTTT
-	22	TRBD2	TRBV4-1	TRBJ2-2	CASSGRGGPSAAGGGDTGELFF	TGCGCCAGCAGCGGCAGAGGGGGGCCCTCTGCGGCGGGGGGGGGTGACACCGGGGAGCTGTTTTTT
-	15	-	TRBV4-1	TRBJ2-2	CASSLGRGNTGELFF	TGCGCCAGCAGCCTAGGTCGGGGGAACACCGGGGAGCTGTTTTTT
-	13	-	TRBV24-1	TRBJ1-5	CATSDYGGQPQHF	TGTGCCACCAGTGATTACGGGGGTCAGCCCCAGCATTTT
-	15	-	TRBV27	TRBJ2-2	CASSFSTGNTGELFF	TGTGCCAGCAGTTTTTCGACTGGGAACACCGGGGAGCTGTTTTTT
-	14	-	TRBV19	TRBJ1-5	CASSIAGPEQPQHF	TGTGCCAGTAGTATCGCGGGGCCCGAGCAGCCCCAGCATTTT
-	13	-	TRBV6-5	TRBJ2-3	CASTLLEGTPEDF	TGTGCCAGCACCCTCCTCGAAGGGACTCCCGAGGATTTT
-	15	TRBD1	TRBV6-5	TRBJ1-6	CASSYGDRGDSPLHF	TGTGCCAGCAGTTACGGGGACAGGGGGGATTCACCCCTCCACTTT
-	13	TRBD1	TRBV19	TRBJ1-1	CASSVTGGGGAFF	TGTGCCAGTAGCGTTACAGGGGGTGGGGGAGCTTTCTTT
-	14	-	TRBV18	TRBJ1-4	CASSPFKNNEKLFF	TGTGCCAGCTCACCATTTAAGAATAATGAAAAACTGTTTTTT
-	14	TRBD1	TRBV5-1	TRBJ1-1	CASSLDRGYTEAFF	TGCGCCAGCAGCCTAGACAGGGGGTACACTGAAGCTTTCTTT
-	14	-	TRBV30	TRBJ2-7	CAWSSGAGSYEQYF	TGTGCCTGGAGTTCGGGGGCTGGCTCCTACGAGCAGTACTTC
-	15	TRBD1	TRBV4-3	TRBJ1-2	CASSPGTGDYYGYTF	TGCGCCAGCAGCCCGGGGACAGGGGATTACTATGGCTACACCTTC
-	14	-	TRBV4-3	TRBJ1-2	CASSQDPFNYGYTF	TGCGCCAGCAGCCAAGATCCATTTAACTATGGCTACACCTTC
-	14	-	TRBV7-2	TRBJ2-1	CASTRTSSYNEQFF	TGTGCCAGCACCCGTACGTCCTCCTACAATGAGCAGTTCTTC
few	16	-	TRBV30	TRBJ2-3	CAWSVQVGGITDTQYF	TGTGCCTGGAGTGTACAGGTTGGCGGGATAACAGATACGCAGTATTTT
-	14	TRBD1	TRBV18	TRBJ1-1	CASSPYSGQGSAFF	TGTGCCAGCTCACCATACTCGGGACAGGGGAGCGCTTTCTTT
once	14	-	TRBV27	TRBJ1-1	CASSPNTAGGEAFF	TGTGCCAGCAGTCCTAACACAGCCGGGGGTGAAGCTTTCTTT
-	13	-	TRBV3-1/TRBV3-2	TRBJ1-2	CASSPRSRGGYTF	TGTGCCAGCAGCCCCCGGTCCCGTGGTGGCTACACCTTC
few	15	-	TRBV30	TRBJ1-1	CAWSVTAGRGTEAFF	TGTGCCTGGAGTGTTACGGCAGGGCGAGGCACTGAAGCTTTCTTT
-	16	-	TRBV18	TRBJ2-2	CASSPLDSTNTGELFF	TGTGCCAGCTCACCATTGGACAGCACGAACACCGGGGAGCTGTTTTTT
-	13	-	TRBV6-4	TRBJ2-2	CASSDSGAGELFF	TGTGCCAGCAGTGACTCAGGGGCCGGGGAGCTGTTTTTT
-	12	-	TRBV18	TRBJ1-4	CASSPPEEKLFF	TGTGCCAGCTCACCACCGGAGGAAAAACTGTTTTTT
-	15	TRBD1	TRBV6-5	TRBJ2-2	CASSYDRGYTGELFF	TGTGCCAGCAGTTACGACAGGGGGTATACCGGGGAGCTGTTTTTT
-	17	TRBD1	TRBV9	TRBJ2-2	CASSGDPWDRVTGELFF	TGTGCCAGCAGCGGGGACCCCTGGGACAGGGTCACCGGGGAGCTGTTTTTT
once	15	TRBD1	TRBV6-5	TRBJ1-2	CASSASGTANYGYTF	TGTGCCAGCAGCGCGTCCGGGACAGCTAACTATGGCTACACCTTC
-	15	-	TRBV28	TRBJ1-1	CASSSPRAGTTEAFF	TGTGCCAGCAGTTCCCCCAGGGCGGGCACGACTGAAGCTTTCTTT
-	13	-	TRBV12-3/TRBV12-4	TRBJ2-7	CASRREGTYEQYF	TGTGCCAGCAGGCGCGAGGGGACCTACGAGCAGTACTTC